The T cell receptor (beta chain) described here comes from a study of T-cell memory formation after mild COVID-19. Overall study context: The TCR clusters were mostly specific to one donor.

This clonotype was seen more than once but under ten times. Its antigen remains unidentified. TCRdb ran MiXCR on the 5' RACE reads and lists one entry per CDR3 protein. Here the sample spans 250,000 to 350,000 distinct CDR3 sequences, more than 15% being singletons. Trimming took 5 bases from V and 5 from J, leaving 10 bases between them. This CDR3 contains 14 residues. The germline CDR1 and CDR2 sequences are SGHDN and FVKESK. General study results and limits: Cross-reactive memory apparently joined, as some responding clones appeared in pre-infection memory. Among CD4+ contracting clones, most were CM and EM, and CD8+ ones EMRA.

Source material: PBMCs or a T cell subset sorted from them (not recorded which). V is TRBV14 and J is TRBJ1-6, with a tentative D call TRBD1 (5 bases). This TCR derives from a man between 18 and 29 years old who had mild COVID-19 (a few samples of this study predate the infection). Cell type and time point are not known. CDR3 amino acids: CASSGTDNNSPLHF. The CDR3 nucleotides read TGTGCCAGCAGCGGGACCGATAATAATTCACCCCTCCACTTT.